This TCR beta chain was captured in a study of cytomegalovirus exposure and HLA in healthy donors. Background on the study: An earlier analysis found some 100 million unique TCR beta sequences from about 179 million T cells. Study-wide results and limits: TCR beta chain V- and J-gene trimming was linked, in a later analysis, to a missense variant in DCLRE1C. The study labeled around 160 TCR beta chains cytomegalovirus-associated.

Concerning this clone itself: Its antigen is undetermined.

J was trimmed by 2 bases and V by 5 bases; bases with no gene match: 1. The CDR3 consists of 12 residues. CDR1 and CDR2 from the germline V gene are SGHTS and YDEGEE. The PCR ran on 60 Vbeta and 13 Jbeta primers. Original processing notes: In a later analysis, about 11 million of approximately 81 million unique beta chains occurred in at least two donors. Libraries were prepared by immunoSEQ multiplex PCR; TCRdb keeps only in-frame clonotypes and omits some of them. V and J calls plus clone size are reproduced from that table; the DNA served to infer D and trimming. This sample yields roughly 52,000 clones, of which about 50% are seen a single time; 10% to 15% belongs to the top ten.

This TCR came from a human donor in good health. The chain has TRBV5-8 and TRBJ2-7, with 7 bases that match TRBD2. Material for sequencing was PBMCs. The DNA of the CDR3 is TGTGCCAGCAGTCGGGGGGCCTACGAGCAGTACTTC. Amino acid sequence: CASSRGAYEQYF.